Following are 24 T cell receptor beta chains from one sample sequenced in a study of cytomegalovirus exposure and HLA in healthy donors. Primers for the PCR totalled 60 Vbeta and 13 Jbeta. Measured with immunoSEQ multiplex PCR; TCRdb has only the in-frame clones, and not every one. Listed are 70,000 to 90,000 clones; about 4.1% falls within the top ten. The specimen sequenced was PBMCs. Source of these receptors: a young man in good health and CMV-seropositive.

The chain has TRBV30 and TRBJ2-1, with TRBD2 matching over 9 bases. The CDR3 length is 13 residues. CDR1 and CDR2 from the germline V gene are GTSNPN and SVGIG (reference sequence). The V segment lost 3 bases and the J segment 5 bases; nucleotides outside the gene matches: 2. In nucleotides, the CDR3 is TGTGCCTGGAGAGCTAGCGGGGACAATGAGCAGTTCTTC. As protein: CAWRASGDNEQFF. Together with reference TRBV30 and TRBJ2-1, the CDR3 gives the full variable domain: SQTIHQWPATLVQPVGSPLSLECTVEGTSNPNLYWYRQAAGRGLQLLFYSVGIGQISSEVPQNLSASRPQDRQFILSSKKLLLSDSGFYLCAWRASGDNEQFFGPGTRLTVL.

The chain employs TRBV5-8 and TRBJ1-5; 7 bases align to TRBD1. CDR1 is SGHTS, CDR2 YDEGEE, per germline. CDR3 length equals 14 residues. V trimming: 9 bases; J trimming: 5 bases; junction bases outside the gene matches: 11. The CDR3 bases are TGTGCCACAGCAGGGGGGTTGGGCCATCAGCCCCAGCATTTT. It codes for CATAGGLGHQPQHF.

V usage is TRBV6-1 and J usage is TRBJ2-1, with 8 bases aligning to TRBD2. V gave up 2 bases and J gave up 5 bases; unmatched junction bases: 8. The CDR3 totals 16 residues. CDR1 MNHNS and CDR2 SASEGT come from the germline V gene. CDR3 sequence reads: CASSELTGRGNNEQFF. For the CDR3, the DNA is TGTGCCAGCAGTGAATTAACCGGGAGGGGCAACAATGAGCAGTTCTTC.

The rearrangement joins TRBV6-1 to TRBJ2-5, with a possible D match to TRBD2 (6 bases). Trimming took 6 bases from V and 5 from J, leaving 13 bases between them. Germline values: CDR1 MNHNS, CDR2 SASEGT. CDR3 length: 13 amino acids. Here the CDR3 DNA reads TGTGCCAGCAGGATCGCGGGATCCGAGACCCAGTACTTC. Protein: CASRIAGSETQYF.

The CDR3 region has the DNA TGCGCCAGCAGCCACGGTCGGGACAGAGATAACTATGGCTACACCTTC. This translates into CASSHGRDRDNYGYTF. The V gene is TRBV4-1, the J gene TRBJ1-2, with 7 bases identical to TRBD1. Germline V CDR1 and CDR2: MGHRA, YSYEKL. V shed 3 bases and J 1 base; nucleotides not matched to a gene: 8. The CDR3 covers 16 residues.

J is TRBJ1-1 and V is TRBV13; 9 bases line up with TRBD1. The CDR3 extends over 16 amino acids. Looked up from germline, CDR1 is PRHDT and CDR2 is FYEKMQ (reference sequence). The trim removed 5 bases at V and 1 base at J, leaving 8 bases unmatched. CDR3 region: CASSHGTGIGNTEAFF. The CDR3 DNA reads TGTGCCAGCAGCCACGGGACAGGGATCGGGAACACTGAAGCTTTCTTT.

The rearrangement uses TRBV7-9 and TRBJ2-1; D possibly corresponds to TRBD1 (6 bases). CDR1 and CDR2 from the germline V gene are SEHNR and FQNEAQ (reference sequence). Between the trimmed V and J ends, which lost 8 bases and 2 bases, there was a span of 13 bases. The CDR3 covers 14 residues. This CDR3 is CASPEQGTYNEQFF. The CDR3, as DNA: TGTGCCAGCCCTGAGCAGGGGACCTACAATGAGCAGTTCTTC.

The gene calls are TRBV19 and TRBJ2-3; 8 bases match TRBD2. V gave up 3 bases and J gave up 1 base; unmatched junction bases: 6. The CDR3 is made up of 16 amino acids. The V gene's germline CDR1 is LNHDA and CDR2 SQIVND (reference sequence). CDR3 in DNA: TGTGCCAGTAGTATCACCCGGGAGGGGGGCACAGATACGCAGTATTTT. This codes for CASSITREGGTDTQYF.

The chain is built from TRBV7-2 and TRBJ2-7; TRBD1 aligns across 10 bases. V lost 4 bases and J lost 6; bases outside the gene matches: 6. Germline assignment: CDR1 SGHTA and CDR2 FQGNSA. The CDR3 is 14 residues long. The CDR3 is CASSSGTGATEQYF. The CDR3 region has the DNA TGTGCCAGCAGCTCAGGGACAGGGGCAACCGAGCAGTACTTC. Combining the CDR3 with reference TRBV7-2 and TRBJ2-7 gives the whole variable domain GAGVSQSPSNKVTEKGKDVELRCDPISGHTALYWYRQSLGQGLEFLIYFQGNSAPDKSGLPSDRFSAERTGGSVSTLTIQRTQQEDSAVYLCASSSGTGATEQYFGPGTRLTVT.

The chain joins TRBV2 to TRBJ2-7; maybe TRBD1 (6 bases). CDR3 length equals 13 residues. V was cut by 7 bases and J by 3 bases, with 13 bases left in between. Germline V gives CDR1 SNHLY, CDR2 FYNNEI. The CDR3, as DNA: TGTGCCAGCACTACCGGGACAAGCTACGAGCAGTACTTC. Translation gives CASTTGTSYEQYF.

V usage is TRBV4-1 and J usage is TRBJ2-7; no firm D call. The V end lost 6 bases, the J end lost 0 bases, and 12 bases lay between the germline ends. This CDR3 region has 14 residues. Germline V gene lookup returns CDR1 MGHRA and CDR2 YSYEKL. The CDR3, as DNA: TGCGCCAGCAGGCGGCAACCTTTCTCCTACGAGCAGTACTTC. Translated: CASRRQPFSYEQYF.

The rearrangement links TRBV5-6 to TRBJ2-7, with 7 positions matching TRBD1. The CDR3 runs 14 residues. V shed 2 bases, J shed 3 bases, and the junction held 5 bases outside the gene matches. Germline CDR1 and CDR2: SGHDT and YYEEEE. The CDR3 sequence is CASSFLGGGYEQYF. CDR3 DNA: TGTGCCAGCAGCTTCTTAGGGGGCGGCTACGAGCAGTACTTC.

The chain recombines TRBV2 with TRBJ2-1; D uncertain. Germline CDR1 and CDR2: SNHLY and FYNNEI. Deletions cut 5 bases from V and 8 bases from J, with 10 bases between. The CDR3 loop spans 12 amino acids. DNA for the CDR3: TGTGCCAGCAGTCCTAGTTGGGATGAGCAGTTCTTC. Residues: CASSPSWDEQFF.

The V call is TRBV10-3, the J call TRBJ2-7; 7 bases are a match to TRBD1. Losses at the gene ends were 8 bases for V and 1 base for J; bases not matched to a gene: 5. Germline CDR1 and CDR2: ENHRY and SYGVKD. The length of the CDR3 is 13 residues. The CDR3 DNA reads as TGTGCCATCGCGAAGACAGGGTCCTACGAGCAGTACTTC. It specifies CAIAKTGSYEQYF.

The chain uses TRBV6-5 and TRBJ1-2; a weak D match, TRBD1 (5 bases). The V end lost 6 bases, the J end lost 2 bases, and 10 bases lay between the germline ends. The CDR3 is 13 amino acids. Germline V lookup: CDR1 MNHEY, CDR2 SVGAGI. CDR3 coding DNA: TGTGCCAGCAGCCGGGGGACGAACTATGGCTACACCTTC. As protein: CASSRGTNYGYTF.

V gene TRBV18 combines with J gene TRBJ1-5; D not resolved. Trimming shortened V by 8 bases and J by 11 bases, and 19 bases separated the two germline ends. Germline CDR1 is KGHSH and CDR2 is LQKENI. The CDR3 sequence is 13 residues long. In nucleotides, the CDR3 is TGTGCCAGCCCTCCCCTAGGCTACTCAGCCCAGCATTTT. This gives the protein CASPPLGYSAQHF. The full variable domain, in which reference TRBV18 and TRBJ1-5 provide the parts outside the CDR3, is NAGVMQNPRHLVRRRGQEARLRCSPMKGHSHVYWYRQLPEEGLKFMVYLQKENIIDESGMPKERFSAEFPKEGPSILRIQQVVRGDSAAYFCASPPLGYSAQHFGDGTRLSIL.

This sequence joins TRBV7-2 and TRBJ2-1, with a possible D match to TRBD2 (7 bases). Trimming removed 3 bases from V and 8 bases from J, with 14 bases in between. Germline V gene lookup returns CDR1 SGHTA and CDR2 FQGNSA. The CDR3 is made up of 14 amino acids. Written as DNA, the CDR3 is TGTGCCAGCAGCTTGGGGTGGGGGGGCGATGAGCAGTTCTTC. Amino acids: CASSLGWGGDEQFF. Supplemented by reference TRBV7-2 and TRBJ2-1, the full variable domain reads GAGVSQSPSNKVTEKGKDVELRCDPISGHTALYWYRQSLGQGLEFLIYFQGNSAPDKSGLPSDRFSAERTGGSVSTLTIQRTQQEDSAVYLCASSLGWGGDEQFFGPGTRLTVL.

The V gene is TRBV7-6, the J gene TRBJ2-1; 11 bases are a match to TRBD2. Germline V gives CDR1 SGHVS, CDR2 FNYEAQ. CDR3 length equals 17 residues. After removal of 5 bases from V and 4 bases from J, the junction contained 10 bases not matched to a gene. CDR3 nucleotides: TGTGCCAGCAGCACAAGCACTAGCGGGAGAAGGTACAATGAGCAGTTCTTC. Translation: CASSTSTSGRRYNEQFF.

The J gene is TRBJ2-7, the V gene TRBV29-1; D gene ambiguous. The CDR3 runs to 11 residues. Germline CDR1 reads SQVTM; CDR2 reads ANQGSEA. V was pared by 3 bases and J by 6 bases, with 9 bases between. CDR3 in amino acids: CSVEDPGEQYF. The CDR3 nucleotides read TGCAGCGTTGAGGATCCAGGCGAGCAGTACTTC.

The genes are TRBV2 and TRBJ2-5; 8 positions agree with TRBD2. This CDR3 is 15 amino acids long. Germline assignment: CDR1 SNHLY and CDR2 FYNNEI. V was clipped by 4 bases and J by 5 bases; unmatched bases: 9. The CDR3 is CASSVPGLEVETQYF. The DNA of the CDR3 is TGTGCCAGCAGTGTCCCGGGACTAGAAGTGGAGACCCAGTACTTC.

The chain couples TRBV27 to TRBJ2-5, with 11 bases identical to TRBD1. The CDR3 consists of 15 residues. Germline CDR1 and CDR2: MNHEY and SMNVEV (reference sequence). V shed 8 bases, J shed 4 bases, and the junction held 9 bases outside the gene matches. The CDR3 sequence is CASWTGGRGGETQYF. The CDR3, as DNA: TGTGCCAGCTGGACAGGGGGCAGAGGGGGAGAGACCCAGTACTTC.

J is TRBJ1-2 and V is TRBV6-1, with D tentatively TRBD1 (6 bases). The V gene's germline CDR1 is MNHNS and CDR2 SASEGT. V lost 0 bases and J 5 bases, leaving 22 bases between the germline ends. CDR3 size: 18 residues. This chain's CDR3 is CASSEATYPTGALYGYTF. DNA for the CDR3: TGTGCCAGCAGTGAAGCGACCTACCCGACAGGAGCCCTGTATGGCTACACCTTC.

The V call is TRBV6-1, the J call TRBJ2-7; weak D call: TRBD1 (6 bases). Germline CDR1 reads MNHNS; CDR2 reads SASEGT. V dropped 3 bases and J dropped 3 bases, with 12 bases sitting between them. This CDR3 is 14 amino acids long. In DNA form, the CDR3 reads TGTGCCAGCAGTGATGCCCAGGGGAACTACGAGCAGTACTTC. This sequence encodes CASSDAQGNYEQYF.

This chain joins TRBV10-3 and TRBJ1-1; 7 bases match TRBD1. The CDR3 contains 14 residues. Germline CDR1 is ENHRY and CDR2 is SYGVKD. V lost 6 bases, J lost 1 base, and 5 bases stayed unmatched. The CDR3 spells CAIRPGTANTEAFF. CDR3 coding DNA: TGTGCCATCAGGCCCGGGACAGCGAACACTGAAGCTTTCTTT.